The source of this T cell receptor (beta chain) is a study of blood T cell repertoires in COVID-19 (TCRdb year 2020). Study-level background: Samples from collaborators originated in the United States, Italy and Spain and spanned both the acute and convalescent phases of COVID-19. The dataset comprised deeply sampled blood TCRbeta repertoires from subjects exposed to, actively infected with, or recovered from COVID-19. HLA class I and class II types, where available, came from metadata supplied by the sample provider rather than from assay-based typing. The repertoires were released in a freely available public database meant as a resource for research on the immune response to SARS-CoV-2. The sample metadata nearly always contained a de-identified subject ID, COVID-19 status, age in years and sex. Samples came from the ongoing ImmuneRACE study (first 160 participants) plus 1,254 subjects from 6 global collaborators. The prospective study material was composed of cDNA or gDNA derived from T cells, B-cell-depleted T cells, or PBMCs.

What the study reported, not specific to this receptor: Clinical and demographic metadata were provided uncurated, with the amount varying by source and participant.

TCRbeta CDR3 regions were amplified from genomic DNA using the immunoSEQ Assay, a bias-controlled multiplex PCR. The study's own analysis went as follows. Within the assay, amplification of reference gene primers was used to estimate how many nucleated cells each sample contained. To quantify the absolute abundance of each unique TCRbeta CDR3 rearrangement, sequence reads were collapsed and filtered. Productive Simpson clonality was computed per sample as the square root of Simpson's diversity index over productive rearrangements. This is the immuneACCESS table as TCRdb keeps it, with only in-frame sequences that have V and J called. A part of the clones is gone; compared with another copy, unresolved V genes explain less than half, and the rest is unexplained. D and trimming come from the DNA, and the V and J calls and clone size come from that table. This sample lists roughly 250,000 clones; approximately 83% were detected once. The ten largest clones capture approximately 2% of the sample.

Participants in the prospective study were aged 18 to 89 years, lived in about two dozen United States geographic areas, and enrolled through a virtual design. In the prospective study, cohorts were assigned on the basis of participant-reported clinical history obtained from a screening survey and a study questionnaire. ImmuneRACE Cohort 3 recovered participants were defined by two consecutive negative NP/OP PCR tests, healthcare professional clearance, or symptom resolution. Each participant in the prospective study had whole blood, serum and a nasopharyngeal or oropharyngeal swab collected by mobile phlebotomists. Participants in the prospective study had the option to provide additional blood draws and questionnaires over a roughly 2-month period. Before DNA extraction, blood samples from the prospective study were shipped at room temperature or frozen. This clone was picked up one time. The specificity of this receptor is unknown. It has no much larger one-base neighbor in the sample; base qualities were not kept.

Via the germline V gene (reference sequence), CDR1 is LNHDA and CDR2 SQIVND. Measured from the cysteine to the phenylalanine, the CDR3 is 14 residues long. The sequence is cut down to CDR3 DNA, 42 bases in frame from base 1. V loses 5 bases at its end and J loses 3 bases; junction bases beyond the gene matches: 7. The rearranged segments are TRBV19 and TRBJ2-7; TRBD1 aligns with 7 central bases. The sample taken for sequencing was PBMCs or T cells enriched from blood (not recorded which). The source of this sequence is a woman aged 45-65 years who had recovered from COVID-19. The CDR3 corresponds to CASSSRDSYYEQYF. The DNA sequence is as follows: TGTGCCAGTAGTTCCCGGGACAGCTACTACGAGCAGTACTTC.